This section outlines one T cell receptor beta chain sequence together with its context. The data are from a study of brain T cells in children with intractable seizures. Assay used: immunoSEQ multiplex PCR; TCRdb lists only in-frame clones, some missing. The sample has fewer than 85,000 clones; more than 85% are singletons. Germline V gene data show CDR1 as SEHNR and CDR2 as FQNEAQ (reference sequence). The CDR3 has 15 residues. Trimming took 4 bases from V and 4 from J, leaving 15 bases between them. Here the sequenced sample was peripheral blood, taken at surgery. This sequence originates from a boy younger than two with tuberous sclerosis and intractable seizures. This sequence joins TRBV7-9 and TRBJ2-3, with D perhaps matching TRBD1 (6 bases). CDR3 residues: CASSYGSAGADTQYF. The CDR3 DNA follows: TGTGCCAGCAGCTATGGAAGTGCAGGGGCAGATACGCAGTATTTT.